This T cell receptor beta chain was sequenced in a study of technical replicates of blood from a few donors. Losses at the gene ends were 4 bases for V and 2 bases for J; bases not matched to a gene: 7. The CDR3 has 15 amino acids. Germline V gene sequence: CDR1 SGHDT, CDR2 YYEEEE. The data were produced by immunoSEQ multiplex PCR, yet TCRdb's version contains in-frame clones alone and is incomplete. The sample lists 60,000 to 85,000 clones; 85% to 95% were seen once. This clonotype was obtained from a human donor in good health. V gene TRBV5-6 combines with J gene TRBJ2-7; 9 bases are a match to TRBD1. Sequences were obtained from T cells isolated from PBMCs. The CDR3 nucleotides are TGTGCCAGCAGCCTAACGGGACAGGGAGCCTACGAGCAGTACTTC. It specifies CASSLTGQGAYEQYF. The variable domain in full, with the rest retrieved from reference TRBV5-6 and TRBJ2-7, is DAGVTQSPTHLIKTRGQQVTLRCSPKSGHDTVSWYQQALGQGPQFIFQYYEEEERQRGNFPDRFSGHQFPNYSSELNVNALLLGDSALYLCASSLTGQGAYEQYFGPGTRLTVT.